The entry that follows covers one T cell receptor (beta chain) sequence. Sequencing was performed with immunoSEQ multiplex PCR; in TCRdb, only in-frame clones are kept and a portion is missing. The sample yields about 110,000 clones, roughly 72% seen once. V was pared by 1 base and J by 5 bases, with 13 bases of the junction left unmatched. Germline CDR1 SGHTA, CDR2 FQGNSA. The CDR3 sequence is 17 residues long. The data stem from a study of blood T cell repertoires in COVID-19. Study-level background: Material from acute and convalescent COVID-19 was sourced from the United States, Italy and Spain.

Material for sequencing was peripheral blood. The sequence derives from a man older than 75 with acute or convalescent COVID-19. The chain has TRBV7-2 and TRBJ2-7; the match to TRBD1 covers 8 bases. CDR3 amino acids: CASSLVLPGQAGHEQYF. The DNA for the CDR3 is TGTGCCAGCAGCTTAGTCCTACCGGGACAGGCAGGTCACGAGCAGTACTTC.